The 32 T cell receptor beta chains listed next were all sequenced from one sample in a study of T cells in Graves' hyperthyroidism and ophthalmopathy. It was RNA transcripts that yielded the amplified TCR beta CDR3 regions. HTBI primers were the set used in a first-round RT-PCR of the TCR CDR3. TCRdb recomputed calls from the multiplex PCR reads with MiXCR, one row per CDR3 protein. The profile shows a few hundred thousand distinct CDR3 sequences, 21% of them singletons. Sequencing used blood. The receptors were sampled from a woman aged 45-65 years with Graves' hyperthyroidism.

This clonotype was found a few times. The rearrangement uses TRBV5-1 and TRBJ1-1; D is uncertain. Trimming stripped 7 bases from V and 5 bases from J, with 15 bases between. CDR3 length: 13 amino acids. The V gene's germline CDR1 is SGHRS and CDR2 YFSETQ. CDR3 protein: CASCRAIATEAFF. The CDR3 DNA is TGCGCCAGCTGTAGGGCGATCGCGACTGAAGCTTTCTTT.

Written as DNA, the CDR3 is TGCAGTGCCAAAGCCAGACAGGGGATCAACAATGAGCAGTTCTTC. Protein product: CSAKARQGINNEQFF. The chain links TRBV20-1 to TRBJ2-1; TRBD1 agrees at 8 bases. The CDR3 sequence is 15 residues long. From germline, CDR1 is DFQATT and CDR2 SNEGSKA (reference sequence). Trimming at V came to 6 bases and at J to 5 bases, leaving 12 bases not matched to a gene.

The table lists this clonotype with a few counts. This chain connects TRBV5-1 to TRBJ2-7, with D possibly being TRBD1 (6 bases). Trimming cost V 3 bases and J 3 bases, with 19 bases left between them. This CDR3 is 16 amino acids long. Germline lookup yields CDR1 SGHRS and CDR2 YFSETQ. The CDR3 here is CASSSSPGRGNYEQYF. The CDR3 DNA follows: TGCGCCAGCAGCTCCAGCCCTGGCAGGGGAAACTACGAGCAGTACTTC.

This clonotype appeared once. The CDR3 sequence is CASIGGGTVQETQYF. In DNA form, the CDR3 reads TGTGCCAGCATCGGGGGAGGGACAGTCCAAGAGACCCAGTACTTC. This chain joins TRBV11-2 and TRBJ2-5; D may be TRBD1 or TRBD2 (7 bases each). Between the trimmed V and J ends, which lost 7 bases and 1 base, there was a span of 16 bases. The CDR3 covers 15 residues. Germline V gives CDR1 SGHAT, CDR2 FQNNGV.

V gene TRBV2 combines with J gene TRBJ2-5; D is perhaps TRBD1 or TRBD2 (5 bases each). The CDR3 totals 16 residues. V lost 6 bases and J lost 0, with 17 bases in between. Germline V lookup: CDR1 SNHLY, CDR2 FYNNEI. CDR3 DNA sequence: TGTGCCAGCAGCTCCACCGGGACCACGTACCAAGAGACCCAGTACTTC. As protein: CASSSTGTTYQETQYF.

The genes are TRBV2 and TRBJ1-1; a possible D gene is TRBD1 (5 bases). The CDR3 is made up of 14 amino acids. The germline CDR1 and CDR2 sequences are SNHLY and FYNNEI. V lost 6 bases and J 0 bases, leaving 11 bases between the germline ends. CDR3 DNA: TGTGCCAGCAGCCCCAGGGCCATGAACACTGAAGCTTTCTTT. Residues: CASSPRAMNTEAFF.

This clonotype was detected only a few times. The chain links TRBV19 to TRBJ2-7; D unresolved. The CDR3 spans 14 residues. CDR1 and CDR2 (germline): LNHDA, SQIVND (reference sequence). V was shortened by 2 bases and J by 6 bases, with 14 bases between the two germline ends. The CDR3 nucleotides read TGTGCCAGTAGTATAACCGGAGCCTCTACCGAGCAGTACTTC. Translated: CASSITGASTEQYF.

This clonotype showed up many times. CDR3 sequence: CASSTGYVGYTF. CDR3 bases: TGTGCCAGCAGTACGGGATACGTCGGCTACACCTTC. The V and J genes are TRBV28 and TRBJ1-2; no firm D call. Trimming left V 5 bases short and J 8 bases short, with 12 bases between. CDR1 and CDR2 (germline): MDHEN, SYDVKM. The CDR3 spans 12 residues.

This clonotype was seen many times. J is TRBJ2-3 and V is TRBV11-3; D might be TRBD2 (5 bases). CDR1 and CDR2 from the germline V gene are SGHNT and YENEEA. The ends were cut back, 0 bases at V and 1 base at J, with 8 bases in the middle. The CDR3 extends over 15 amino acids. CDR3 sequence (DNA): TGTGCCAGCAGCTTAGACGGGGTAGGCACAGATACGCAGTATTTT. Translating it yields CASSLDGVGTDTQYF.

This clonotype was detected only a few times. The chain links TRBV4-1 to TRBJ2-1, with 7 bases identical to TRBD2. This CDR3 spans 17 amino acids. V was clipped by 1 base and J by 0 bases; unmatched bases: 6. CDR1 and CDR2 (germline): MGHRA, YSYEKL. CDR3 region: CASSQVASGLSYNEQFF. In DNA, the CDR3 is TGCGCCAGCAGCCAAGTGGCTAGCGGACTCTCCTACAATGAGCAGTTCTTC.

CDR3 bases: TGTGCCAGCAGTTTACGAGAAAAACTGTTTTTT. It specifies CASSLREKLFF. The gene calls are TRBV28 and TRBJ1-4; D uncertain. This CDR3 is 11 amino acids long. Germline-derived CDR1 and CDR2 are MDHEN and SYDVKM. Trimming cost V 2 bases and J 8 bases, with 3 bases left between them.

The table lists this clonotype with many counts. The rearrangement links TRBV5-1 to TRBJ2-1, with D perhaps TRBD2 (5 bases). CDR1 SGHRS and CDR2 YFSETQ come from the germline V gene. The CDR3 loop spans 16 amino acids. The ends were cut back, 0 bases at V and 4 bases at J, with 14 bases in the middle. The CDR3 sequence is CASSLVGGGSYNEQFF. In nucleotides, the CDR3 is TGCGCCAGCAGCTTGGTTGGAGGCGGGTCGTACAATGAGCAGTTCTTC.

This clonotype was found many times. The chain recombines TRBV3-1 with TRBJ2-5; D is ambiguous. Per the germline V gene, CDR1 is LGHDT and CDR2 is YNNKEL (reference sequence). Trimming cost V 5 bases and J 0 bases, with 1 base left between them. This CDR3 spans 11 amino acids. The CDR3 coding sequence is TGTGCCAGCAGCAACCAAGAGACCCAGTACTTC. Its translation is CASSNQETQYF.

This clonotype has ten or more counts. The V call is TRBV5-1, the J call TRBJ2-1; 9 positions match TRBD2. The CDR3 is 16 amino acids. Per germline, CDR1 SGHRS and CDR2 YFSETQ. The J segment lost 4 bases and the V segment lost 0 bases, leaving 5 bases of the junction unmatched. CDR3 sequence reads: CASSLGGTSRYNEQFF. CDR3 DNA sequence: TGCGCCAGCAGCTTGGGGGGGACTAGCAGGTACAATGAGCAGTTCTTC.

About this clonotype itself: A single base separates this from a much larger clone, so it may be a read error. The V and J genes are TRBV7-2 and TRBJ2-6; maybe TRBD2 (6 bases). V lost 1 base to trimming and J lost 4 bases, with 11 bases between them. The germline V gene has CDR1 SGHTA and CDR2 FQGNSA. This CDR3 comprises 16 residues. CDR3 nucleotide sequence: TGTGCCAGCAGCTTAGGCGGGAATAGAGGGGCCAACGTCCTGACTTTC. This translates into CASSLGGNRGANVLTF.

Only one count was recorded for this clonotype. This chain links TRBV2 with TRBJ2-3; TRBD1 matches 7 bases. Germline CDR1 SNHLY, CDR2 FYNNEI. The ends lost 0 bases at V and 3 bases at J; junction bases unmatched: 9. CDR3 length: 17 residues. For the CDR3, the DNA is TGTGCCAGCAGTGAAGCGCTTAGGGGGCGCAGTACAGATACGCAGTATTTT. Protein: CASSEALRGRSTDTQYF.

This clonotype was detected many times. The chain uses TRBV7-9 and TRBJ1-1; 8 bases agree with TRBD1. The CDR3 extends over 15 amino acids. Germline V lookup: CDR1 SEHNR, CDR2 FQNEAQ (reference sequence). Trimming cost V 5 bases and J 7 bases; bases outside gene matches: 12. The CDR3 here is CASSPDQGAIVEAFF. In DNA, the CDR3 is TGTGCCAGCAGCCCTGATCAGGGGGCGATTGTTGAAGCTTTCTTT.

The V gene is TRBV6-2 or TRBV6-3, the J gene TRBJ2-5; D possibly corresponds to TRBD2 (5 bases). Germline CDR1 reads MNHEY; CDR2 reads SVGEGT. Trimming took 7 bases from V and 3 from J, leaving 6 bases between them. CDR3 length: 11 residues. This CDR3 is CASTREETQYF. In DNA form, the CDR3 reads TGTGCCAGCACGAGGGAAGAGACCCAGTACTTC.

This clonotype has a handful of counts. This sequence joins TRBV6-1 and TRBJ1-4, with a tentative D call TRBD1 (6 bases). Trimming took off 7 bases at V and 6 bases at J, with 21 bases between the two ends. This CDR3 region has 16 residues. Per germline, CDR1 MNHNS and CDR2 SASEGT. CDR3 bases: TGTGCCAGCAACCCCGGTCCCGACAGGAGAGATGAAAAACTGTTTTTT. It yields the protein CASNPGPDRRDEKLFF.

The rearrangement uses TRBV19 and TRBJ1-4; D call uncertain. Between the trimmed V and J ends, which lost 7 bases and 0 bases, there was a span of 12 bases. Germline values: CDR1 LNHDA, CDR2 SQIVND (reference sequence). CDR3 size: 15 residues. The CDR3 DNA sequence: TGTGCCAGTACTACCCAAGGAGCAACTAATGAAAAACTGTTTTTT. This sequence encodes CASTTQGATNEKLFF.

V usage is TRBV28 and J usage is TRBJ1-4; D remains ambiguous. V dropped 3 bases and J dropped 5 bases, with 7 bases sitting between them. Per germline, CDR1 MDHEN and CDR2 SYDVKM. CDR3 length: 13 residues. The CDR3 spells CASSLGWNEKLFF. DNA of the CDR3: TGTGCCAGCAGTTTGGGGTGGAATGAAAAACTGTTTTTT.

This chain uses TRBV5-1 with TRBJ1-1; 11 bases match TRBD1. V lost 3 bases and J lost 4; bases outside the gene matches: 5. The CDR3 is 15 residues long. Germline V gives CDR1 SGHRS, CDR2 YFSETQ. CDR3 DNA: TGCGCCAGCAGCTCGACCGGGACAGGGGGCACTGAAGCTTTCTTT. Translation gives CASSSTGTGGTEAFF.

In its sample, this clonotype was seen many times. The J gene is TRBJ2-2, the V gene TRBV12-3 or TRBV12-4; 7 nucleotides match TRBD1. The length of the CDR3 is 15 residues. V gave up 6 bases and J gave up 6 bases; unmatched junction bases: 10. The DNA of the CDR3 is TGTGCCAGCAGAACCGGGACAGTTACACCCGGGGAGCTGTTTTTT. This gives the protein CASRTGTVTPGELFF.

This clonotype appeared many times. This chain links TRBV13 with TRBJ1-1; a possible D gene is TRBD1 (5 bases). Trimming removed 6 bases at V and 0 bases at J, with 11 bases between. CDR3 length equals 14 residues. The germline V gene encodes CDR1 PRHDT and CDR2 FYEKMQ (reference sequence). CDR3 residues: CASSYSRVNTEAFF. Here the CDR3 DNA reads TGTGCCAGCAGTTATAGCAGGGTGAACACTGAAGCTTTCTTT.

This clonotype was picked up many times. J is TRBJ2-5 and V is TRBV18, with D possibly being TRBD1 (5 bases). The V end lost 6 bases, the J end lost 5 bases, and 13 bases lay between the germline ends. This CDR3 has 13 amino acids. Germline V gene data show CDR1 as KGHSH and CDR2 as LQKENI. The DNA for the CDR3 is TGTGCCAGCTCCTCGGGCAGGGTTGAGACCCAGTACTTC. As protein: CASSSGRVETQYF.

The CDR3 sequence: CASSQGGRGFGKLFF. Here the CDR3 DNA reads TGTGCCAGCAGTCAAGGGGGCCGGGGTTTTGGAAAACTGTTTTTT. This chain links TRBV28 with TRBJ1-4; 7 positions agree with TRBD1. CDR1 is MDHEN, CDR2 SYDVKM, per germline. J gave up 10 bases and V 5 bases, and 13 bases lay outside the gene matches. The CDR3 extends over 15 amino acids.

This clonotype was seen more than once but under ten times. V gene TRBV10-1 combines with J gene TRBJ2-1; D is perhaps TRBD2 (7 bases). The CDR3 spans 14 residues. Trimming left V 4 bases short and J 6 bases short, with 13 bases between. Germline V gene data show CDR1 as WNHNN and CDR2 as SYGVQD (reference sequence). The CDR3, as DNA: TGCGCCAGCAGTGGGGGGGGGGCCATCAATGAGCAGTTCTTC. This sequence encodes CASSGGGAINEQFF.

In this sample, this clonotype turned up many times. The chain combines TRBV20-1 with TRBJ2-1; D is possibly TRBD2 (7 bases). The CDR3 has 17 amino acids. Per the germline V gene, CDR1 is DFQATT and CDR2 is SNEGSKA (reference sequence). V was shortened by 5 bases and J by 0 bases, with 20 bases between the two germline ends. The CDR3 region is CSARRGAGASSYNEQFF. CDR3 in DNA: TGCAGTGCTCGACGCGGGGCGGGGGCGAGCTCCTACAATGAGCAGTTCTTC.

The table lists this clonotype with many counts. The chain links TRBV7-3 to TRBJ2-1; D unresolved. V lost 2 bases and J 10 bases, leaving 15 bases between the germline ends. CDR3 size: 14 residues. The V gene's germline CDR1 is SGHTA and CDR2 FQGTGA. The CDR3 region is CASSLSSGGAEQFF. In DNA form, the CDR3 reads TGTGCCAGCAGCTTATCCTCAGGCGGTGCAGAGCAGTTCTTC.

The chain combines TRBV7-9 with TRBJ1-4; the D gene is possibly TRBD1 (5 bases). In germline, CDR1 is SEHNR, CDR2 FQNEAQ (reference sequence). V was clipped by 3 bases and J by 6 bases, with 14 bases between them. The CDR3 loop spans 15 amino acids. CDR3 loop: CASSFEGQGDEKLFF. CDR3 coding DNA: TGTGCCAGCAGCTTTGAGGGCCAGGGTGATGAAAAACTGTTTTTT. Combining the CDR3 with reference TRBV7-9 and TRBJ1-4 gives the whole variable domain DTGVSQNPRHKITKRGQNVTFRCDPISEHNRLYWYRQTLGQGPEFLTYFQNEAQLEKSRLLSDRFSAERPKGSFSTLEIQRTEQGDSAMYLCASSFEGQGDEKLFFGSGTQLSVL.

The CDR3 here is CASSFESGRALIDEQYF. The CDR3 coding sequence is TGTGCCAGCAGCTTTGAGAGCGGGAGGGCCTTAATCGATGAGCAGTACTTC. The chain recombines TRBV11-3 with TRBJ2-7; the match to TRBD2 covers 10 bases. The CDR3 consists of 17 residues. V shed 3 bases and J 7 bases; nucleotides not matched to a gene: 15. The germline CDR1 and CDR2 sequences are SGHNT and YENEEA.

This clonotype was recorded a few times. The chain has TRBV11-1 and TRBJ2-7; tentative D call: TRBD2 (6 bases). This CDR3 is built from 15 residues. Trimming cost V 2 bases and J 7 bases, with 18 bases left between them. The germline CDR1 and CDR2 sequences are SGHAT and FQDESV (reference sequence). Here the CDR3 reads CASSLISGTAAEQYF. CDR3 in DNA: TGTGCCAGCAGCTTAATTTCCGGGACTGCCGCGGAGCAGTACTTC.